Included here is one TCR beta chain sequence, with context. What it recognizes is unknown. None of the donors, who were healthy HIV-negative adults, had recently had acute infections or vaccinations. Libraries were prepared by immunoSEQ multiplex PCR; TCRdb keeps only in-frame clonotypes and omits some of them. The sample lists 740,000 or so clones; around 78% were seen once. The sample is drawn from a study of shared clonotypes between healthy human individuals. General study results and limits: Relative to clonotypes present in all four donors, those not shared had lower generation probabilities. Shared across a handful of donors were around 4.7% of the naive CD4 clonotypes. Naive subsets typically showed greater estimated richness than memory subsets.

Trimming took off 2 bases at V and 6 bases at J, with 10 bases between the two ends. CDR3 length: 13 residues. CDR1 and CDR2 (germline): SEHNR, FQNEAQ (reference sequence). The receptor was isolated from a woman aged 25-40 years in good health. Sequenced: memory CD4+ T cells sorted from blood. Subset indicated: CD45RA-negative fraction. V and J are TRBV7-9 and TRBJ1-2, with no clear D. The DNA for the CDR3 is TGTGCCAGCAGCTTATCGGCCGGTCATGGCTACACCTTC. Amino acid sequence: CASSLSAGHGYTF.